These T cell receptor beta chains were read from a single sample in a study of T cell responses to AZD1222 COVID-19 vaccine. Assay used: immunoSEQ multiplex PCR; TCRdb lists only in-frame clones, some missing. The table includes about 130,000 clones, roughly 88% detected once. The sequenced sample was peripheral blood, obtained on day 0 of AZD1222 vaccination. The receptor set was obtained from an adult in good health. Both conserved end residues are part of each CDR3. A D gene is named only where the DNA matches it firmly. Only part of the rows carry a size: once, few, many, or a class if the clone is expanded.

DNA	CDR3	D	V	J	size
TGCGCCAGCAGTGGTGGAGCGGCCACACAAGAGACCCAGTACTTC	CASSGGAATQETQYF	-	TRBV10-1	TRBJ2-5	-
TGTGCCAGCAGCTTCACTAGCGGGGGGGACGAGCAGTACTTC	CASSFTSGGDEQYF	TRBD2	TRBV3-1/TRBV3-2	TRBJ2-7	-
TGTGCCAGTAGTTGGGGACTAGCTGGCTCCGAGCAGTACTTC	CASSWGLAGSEQYF	TRBD2	TRBV19	TRBJ2-7	once
TGTGCCAGCACCCAAGTTGGTGAGCAGTTCTTC	CASTQVGEQFF	-	TRBV12-3/TRBV12-4	TRBJ2-1	-
TGTGCCAGCAGCTCGGTGTCTGAGCAGTTCTTC	CASSSVSEQFF	-	TRBV11-3	TRBJ2-1	-
TGTGCCAGCAGCCCCCCCACCGGGGGGGCCTCCTACGAGCAGTACTTC	CASSPPTGGASYEQYF	TRBD2	TRBV7-9	TRBJ2-7	once
TGCGCCAGCAGCTGGCCCTCAGGGGGAGACTATGGCTACACCTTC	CASSWPSGGDYGYTF	TRBD1	TRBV5-1	TRBJ1-2	-
TGTGCCAGCAGTTTGGACGGAGATTCACCCCTCCACTTT	CASSLDGDSPLHF	-	TRBV7-9	TRBJ1-6	-
TGTGCCAGCAGTTTACGGGGTAATAGGGGGGACACCGGGGAGCTGTTTTTT	CASSLRGNRGDTGELFF	-	TRBV27	TRBJ2-2	-
TGTGCCAGCAGCCAAGATGTTCAGGAGGGGAACACCATATATTTT	CASSQDVQEGNTIYF	-	TRBV4-2	TRBJ1-3	once
TGTGCCAGCGGATCCAAAGGGGACACTGAAGCTTTCTTT	CASGSKGDTEAFF	-	TRBV7-2	TRBJ1-1	-
TGTGCCAGCAGCCTTCTCGGAGCGGGGGCCGACCATACGCAGTATTTT	CASSLLGAGADHTQYF	TRBD2	TRBV28	TRBJ2-3	-
TGTGCCAGCAGTGAAACCGGAGATTGGGGACAGACAAACACTGAAGCTTTCTTT	CASSETGDWGQTNTEAFF	TRBD1	TRBV25-1	TRBJ1-1	few
TGCGCCCGCAGCCGGGACTCCTACGAGCAGTACTTC	CARSRDSYEQYF	-	TRBV10-2	TRBJ2-7	-
TGTGCCAGCTCACCAGTGATCACCGGGGAGCTGTTTTTT	CASSPVITGELFF	-	TRBV18	TRBJ2-2	-
TGTGCCAGCAGCTTAGAAGTCGAAAGGTACAATGAGCAGTTCTTC	CASSLEVERYNEQFF	-	TRBV11-2	TRBJ2-1	-
TGTGCCAGCTATCCCGCGTTGGGGGGCTACAATGAGCAGTTCTTC	CASYPALGGYNEQFF	-	TRBV27	TRBJ2-1	-
TGCGCCAGCAGCCAAGATCCCACCGGGAGCGAGGTGGCCAAAAACATTCAGTACTTC	CASSQDPTGSEVAKNIQYF	-	TRBV4-1	TRBJ2-4	-
TGTGAAGGGGCGAGGGGGGCGCTTAGCTACAATGAGCAGTTCTTC	CEGARGALSYNEQFF	-	TRBV6-5	TRBJ2-1	-
TGTGCCGGGTACCACAGGGGCACTGAAGCTTTCTTT	CAGYHRGTEAFF	TRBD1	TRBV30	TRBJ1-1	-
TGCGCCAGCAGCATTGGGGACAGGGGGTACGAAAAACTGTTTTTT	CASSIGDRGYEKLFF	TRBD1	TRBV5-1	TRBJ1-4	-
TGTGCCAGTGCAGGACTGGGCGCGAAGGAGGCTTTCTTT	CASAGLGAKEAFF	-	TRBV19	TRBJ1-1	-
TGTGCCATCAGTGCGGGCGCTGGGGGCTATTCCTACGAGCAGTACTTC	CAISAGAGGYSYEQYF	-	TRBV10-3	TRBJ2-7	-
TGCGCCAGCAGCCAAGATACTGGACTAGCAACTCTAGGGCAGTTCTTC	CASSQDTGLATLGQFF	TRBD2	TRBV4-1	TRBJ2-1	-
TGTGCCAGCAGCTTATATCAGGCCATTTACTACACCTTC	CASSLYQAIYYTF	-	TRBV7-2	TRBJ1-2	-
TGTGCCAGCAGCGCAACCGGGACAGGGTTCTACGAGCAGTACTTC	CASSATGTGFYEQYF	TRBD1	TRBV9	TRBJ2-7	-
TGTGCCTGGAGTGTAGGCTGGAATCAGCCCCAGCATTTT	CAWSVGWNQPQHF	-	TRBV30	TRBJ1-5	-
TGTGCCAGCAGTTTCTCTGGAAACACCATATATTTT	CASSFSGNTIYF	-	TRBV12-3/TRBV12-4	TRBJ1-3	-
TGTGCCAGTAGTTATATAAGGGGGGAGACCCAGTACTTC	CASSYIRGETQYF	-	TRBV19	TRBJ2-5	-
TGTGCCAGCATCAGAACGATCCCGGGCAGGACTGAAGCTTTCTTT	CASIRTIPGRTEAFF	-	TRBV6-5	TRBJ1-1	-
TGTGCCAGCAGTGCAGGGACAGGGTTTGGCTACACCTTC	CASSAGTGFGYTF	TRBD1	TRBV6-6	TRBJ1-2	-
TGTGCCATCATTTCGGACAGGGGGGACACTGAAGCTTTCTTT	CAIISDRGDTEAFF	TRBD1	TRBV10-3	TRBJ1-1	-
TGTGCCAGCAGTGTTGTTGCTAGCGGGAGGAGGAATGAGCAGTTCTTC	CASSVVASGRRNEQFF	TRBD2	TRBV6-1	TRBJ2-1	-
TGTGCCAGCATAGGGGCAGGGGGTTACACTGAAGCTTTCTTT	CASIGAGGYTEAFF	TRBD1	TRBV6-5	TRBJ1-1	-
TGTGCCAGCAGCTCCAGTACTGTGGGACAGGGGGCGCTGAGAGGCTACACCTTC	CASSSSTVGQGALRGYTF	TRBD1	TRBV7-9	TRBJ1-2	-
TGCGCCTTACACCGGGACAGAACCCACAATGAGCAGTTCTTC	CALHRDRTHNEQFF	TRBD1	TRBV5-1	TRBJ2-1	-
TGTGCCAGCAGCACCCCGTCGGGGCGGGGGGCCGGTGAGACCCAGTACTTC	CASSTPSGRGAGETQYF	TRBD2	TRBV7-2	TRBJ2-5	-
TGTGCCAGCAGCCAGGGACCCTTAGATACATTGCCCCAGCATTTT	CASSQGPLDTLPQHF	-	TRBV5-4	TRBJ1-5	once
TGTGCCAGTAGTACTCGATTAGGACAGGAGCAGTACTTC	CASSTRLGQEQYF	-	TRBV19	TRBJ2-7	few
TGTGCCAGCAGCCTCTTAGGGGGCTACAATGAGCAGTTCTTC	CASSLLGGYNEQFF	-	TRBV4-2	TRBJ2-1	-
TGTGCCACCAGTGACCCCAAGACTAGCGGTACGCAGTATTTT	CATSDPKTSGTQYF	TRBD2	TRBV24-1	TRBJ2-3	-
TGTGCCAGCAGTGACAGGGCGAGAGAGACCCAGTACTTC	CASSDRARETQYF	-	TRBV2	TRBJ2-5	-
TGTGCCAGCAGCTTTTCTGGGGAGCCCGGCTACGAGCAGTACTTC	CASSFSGEPGYEQYF	-	TRBV7-6	TRBJ2-7	-
TGTGCCAGCAGCTTGATGGGTCGGGGCACCGGGGAGCTGTTTTTT	CASSLMGRGTGELFF	-	TRBV5-6	TRBJ2-2	-
TGTGCCAGCAGCTTGAGTGGGGACTACTACACTGAAGCTTTCTTT	CASSLSGDYYTEAFF	-	TRBV5-4	TRBJ1-1	-